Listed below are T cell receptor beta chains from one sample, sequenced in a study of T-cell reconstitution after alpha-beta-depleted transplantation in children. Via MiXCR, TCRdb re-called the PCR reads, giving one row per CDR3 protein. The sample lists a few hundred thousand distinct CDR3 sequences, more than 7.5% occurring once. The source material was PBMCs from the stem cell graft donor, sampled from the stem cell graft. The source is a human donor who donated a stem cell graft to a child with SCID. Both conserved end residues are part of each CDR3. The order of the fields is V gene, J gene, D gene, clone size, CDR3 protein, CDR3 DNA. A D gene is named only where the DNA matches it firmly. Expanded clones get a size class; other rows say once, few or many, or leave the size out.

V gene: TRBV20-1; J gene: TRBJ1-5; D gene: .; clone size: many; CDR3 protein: CSARDGGRDIDQPQHF; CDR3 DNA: TGCAGTGCTAGAGATGGCGGCCGGGACATAGATCAGCCCCAGCATTTT
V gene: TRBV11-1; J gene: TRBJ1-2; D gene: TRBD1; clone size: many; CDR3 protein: CASSPDGTGPVFRGYTF; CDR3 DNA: TGTGCCAGCAGCCCAGACGGGACAGGACCGGTTTTTCGTGGCTACACCTTC
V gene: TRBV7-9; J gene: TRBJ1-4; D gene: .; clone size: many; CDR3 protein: CASSFIGTNEKLFF; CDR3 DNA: TGTGCCAGCAGCTTCATTGGAACTAATGAAAAACTGTTTTTT
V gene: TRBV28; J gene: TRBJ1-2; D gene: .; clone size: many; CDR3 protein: CASSSGRSNYGYTF; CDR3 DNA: TGTGCCAGCAGTTCCGGGAGGAGTAACTATGGCTACACCTTC
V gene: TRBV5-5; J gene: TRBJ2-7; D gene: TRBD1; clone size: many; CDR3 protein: CASSRDRVGEQYF; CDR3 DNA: TGTGCCAGCAGCCGGGACAGGGTGGGCGAGCAGTACTTC
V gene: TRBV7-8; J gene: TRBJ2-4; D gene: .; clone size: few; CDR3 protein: CASSLAGNGAKNIQYF; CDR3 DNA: TGTGCCAGCAGCTTAGCGGGGAATGGAGCCAAAAACATTCAGTACTTC
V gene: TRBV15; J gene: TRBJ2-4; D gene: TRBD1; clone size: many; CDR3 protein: CATSRDPGQGIQNIQYF; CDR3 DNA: TGTGCCACCAGCAGAGATCCGGGACAGGGGATCCAAAACATTCAGTACTTC
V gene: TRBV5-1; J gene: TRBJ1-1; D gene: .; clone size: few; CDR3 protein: CASTEGVNTEAFF; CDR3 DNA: TGCGCCAGCACGGAAGGGGTTAACACTGAAGCTTTCTTT
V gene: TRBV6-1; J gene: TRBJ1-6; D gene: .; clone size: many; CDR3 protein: CASSATGSSYNSPLHF; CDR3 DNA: TGTGCCAGCAGTGCTACAGGCAGCTCCTATAATTCACCCCTCCACTTT
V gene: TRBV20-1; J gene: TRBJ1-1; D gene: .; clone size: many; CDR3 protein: CSASRDMNTEAFF; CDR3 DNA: TGCAGTGCTAGCCGGGACATGAACACTGAAGCTTTCTTT
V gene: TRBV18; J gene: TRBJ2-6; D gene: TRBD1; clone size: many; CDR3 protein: CASSLQGPNSGANVLTF; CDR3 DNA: TGTGCCAGCTCCCTACAGGGGCCCAACTCTGGGGCCAACGTCCTGACTTTC
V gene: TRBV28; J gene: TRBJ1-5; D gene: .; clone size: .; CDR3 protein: CASSLIAARGRRGDTQHF; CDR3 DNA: TGTGCCAGCAGTCTAATTGCGGCGCGGGGCCGCCGCGGGGATACGCAGCATTTT
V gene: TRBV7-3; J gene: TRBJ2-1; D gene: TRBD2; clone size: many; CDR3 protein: CASSPSGGTYNEQFF; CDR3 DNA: TGTGCCAGCAGCCCCAGCGGGGGGACCTACAATGAGCAGTTCTTC
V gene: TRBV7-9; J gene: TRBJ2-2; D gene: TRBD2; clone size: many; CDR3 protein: CASSPSGMNTGELFF; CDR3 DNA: TGTGCCAGCAGCCCTAGCGGGATGAACACCGGGGAGCTGTTTTTT
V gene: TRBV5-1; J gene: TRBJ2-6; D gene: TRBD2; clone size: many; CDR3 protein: CASSVAGAGANVLTF; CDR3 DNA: TGCGCCAGCAGCGTGGCGGGGGCTGGGGCCAACGTCCTGACTTTC
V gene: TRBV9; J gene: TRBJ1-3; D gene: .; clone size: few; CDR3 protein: CASSVGKGSGNTIYF; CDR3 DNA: TGTGCCAGCAGCGTAGGTAAAGGCTCTGGAAACACCATATATTTT
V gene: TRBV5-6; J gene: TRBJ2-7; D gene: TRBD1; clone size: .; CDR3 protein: CASTDRGSSYEQYF; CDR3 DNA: TGTGCCAGCACGGACAGGGGGAGCTCCTACGAGCAGTACTTC
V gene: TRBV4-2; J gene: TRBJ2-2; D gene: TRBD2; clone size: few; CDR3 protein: CASSPGLAGGPYPGELFF; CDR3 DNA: TGTGCCAGCAGCCCGGGACTAGCGGGGGGGCCATACCCCGGGGAGCTGTTTTTT
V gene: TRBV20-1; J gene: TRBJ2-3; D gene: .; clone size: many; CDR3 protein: CSASAGTGTDTQYF; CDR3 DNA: TGCAGTGCTAGTGCGGGGACCGGCACAGATACGCAGTATTTT
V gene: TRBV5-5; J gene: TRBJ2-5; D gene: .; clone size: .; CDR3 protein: CASSLAGADLGETQYF; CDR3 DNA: TGTGCCAGCAGCTTGGCCGGGGCCGACCTCGGAGAGACCCAGTACTTC
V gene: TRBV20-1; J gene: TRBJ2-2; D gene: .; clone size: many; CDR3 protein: CAGTAFTGELFF; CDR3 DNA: TGCGCGGGGACAGCCTTCACCGGGGAGCTGTTTTTT
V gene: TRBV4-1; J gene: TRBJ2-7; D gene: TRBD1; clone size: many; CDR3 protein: CASSQVGQALVQYF; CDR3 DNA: TGCGCCAGCAGCCAAGTGGGACAGGCTTTGGTGCAGTACTTC
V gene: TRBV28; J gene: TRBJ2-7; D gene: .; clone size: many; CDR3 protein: CASNPGWSSYEQYF; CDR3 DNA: TGTGCCAGTAACCCGGGATGGAGCTCCTACGAGCAGTACTTC
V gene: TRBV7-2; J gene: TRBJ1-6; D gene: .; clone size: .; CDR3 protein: CASSLVPGPSPLHF; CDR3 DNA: TGTGCCAGCAGCTTAGTTCCCGGACCGTCACCCCTCCACTTT
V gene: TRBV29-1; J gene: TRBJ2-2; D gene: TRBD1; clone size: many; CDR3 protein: CSVGTGYTGELFF; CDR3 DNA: TGCAGCGTGGGGACAGGGTACACCGGGGAGCTGTTTTTT